The entry below describes one T cell receptor beta chain. Its antigen is not identified. The data belong to a study of T cell responses to AZD1222 COVID-19 vaccine. The CDR3 has 15 amino acids. Trimming cost V 4 bases and J 5 bases, with 12 bases left between them. Germline V gives CDR1 MRHNA, CDR2 SNTAGT. Study-wide results and limits: Just five to seven people given AZD1222 tested seropositive at baseline. Repertoires were obtained only post-peak T cell response.

Libraries were prepared by immunoSEQ multiplex PCR; TCRdb keeps only in-frame clonotypes and omits some of them. The data hold 150,000 to 160,000 clones, with 80% to 90% observed a single time. The sequenced sample was peripheral blood, obtained after recovery from COVID-19. The sequence was obtained from an adult who had recovered from COVID-19. V usage is TRBV6-4 and J usage is TRBJ1-6; TRBD1 is a possible D gene (6 bases). CDR3 residues: CASSVTGSDNSPLHF. Here the CDR3 DNA reads TGTGCCAGCAGTGTCACAGGGTCTGATAATTCACCCCTCCACTTT.